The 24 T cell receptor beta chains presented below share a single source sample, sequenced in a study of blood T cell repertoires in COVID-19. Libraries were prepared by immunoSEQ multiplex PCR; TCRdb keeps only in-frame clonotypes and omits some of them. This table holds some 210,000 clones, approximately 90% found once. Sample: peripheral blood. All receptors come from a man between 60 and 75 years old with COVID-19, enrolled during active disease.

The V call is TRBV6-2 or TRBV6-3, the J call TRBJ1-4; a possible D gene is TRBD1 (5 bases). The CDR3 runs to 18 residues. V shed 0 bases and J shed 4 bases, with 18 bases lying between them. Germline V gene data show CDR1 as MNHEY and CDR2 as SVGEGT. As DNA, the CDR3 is TGTGCCAGCAGTTACTCGACTCCACTCTTCGGGGGTAATGAAAAACTGTTTTTT. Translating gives CASSYSTPLFGGNEKLFF.

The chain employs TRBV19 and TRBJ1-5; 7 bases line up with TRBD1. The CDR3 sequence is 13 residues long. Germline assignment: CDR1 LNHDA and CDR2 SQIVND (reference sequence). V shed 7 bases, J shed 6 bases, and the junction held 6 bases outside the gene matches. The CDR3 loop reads CASKGAVVQPQHF. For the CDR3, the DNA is TGTGCCAGTAAGGGGGCGGTAGTTCAGCCCCAGCATTTT.

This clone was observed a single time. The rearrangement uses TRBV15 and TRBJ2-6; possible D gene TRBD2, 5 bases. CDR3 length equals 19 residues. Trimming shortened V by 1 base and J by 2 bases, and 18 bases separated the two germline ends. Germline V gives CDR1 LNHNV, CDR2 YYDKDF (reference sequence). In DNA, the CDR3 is TGTGCCACCAGCAGAGCTCTTCGCCCGGGGAATACTGGGGCCAACGTCCTGACTTTC. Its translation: CATSRALRPGNTGANVLTF.

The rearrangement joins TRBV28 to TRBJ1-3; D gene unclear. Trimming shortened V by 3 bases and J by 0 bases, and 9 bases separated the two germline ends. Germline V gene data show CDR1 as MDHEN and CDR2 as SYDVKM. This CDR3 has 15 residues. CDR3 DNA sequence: TGTGCCAGCAGTTTCGGGTCCAACTCTGGAAACACCATATATTTT. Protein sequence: CASSFGSNSGNTIYF.

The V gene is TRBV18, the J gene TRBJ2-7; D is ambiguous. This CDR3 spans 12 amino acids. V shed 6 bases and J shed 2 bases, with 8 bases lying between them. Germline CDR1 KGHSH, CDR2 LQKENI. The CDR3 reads CASSLSAYEQYF. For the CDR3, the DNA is TGTGCCAGCTCCCTAAGCGCCTACGAGCAGTACTTC. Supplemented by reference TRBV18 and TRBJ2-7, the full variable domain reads NAGVMQNPRHLVRRRGQEARLRCSPMKGHSHVYWYRQLPEEGLKFMVYLQKENIIDESGMPKERFSAEFPKEGPSILRIQQVVRGDSAAYFCASSLSAYEQYFGPGTRLTVT.

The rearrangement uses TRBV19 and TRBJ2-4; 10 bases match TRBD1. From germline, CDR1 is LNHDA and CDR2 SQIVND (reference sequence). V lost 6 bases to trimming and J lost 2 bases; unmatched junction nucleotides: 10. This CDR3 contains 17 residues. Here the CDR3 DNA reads TGTGCCAGTAGGCCAGACAGGGGGCGGGGGACCAAAAACATTCAGTACTTC. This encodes CASRPDRGRGTKNIQYF.

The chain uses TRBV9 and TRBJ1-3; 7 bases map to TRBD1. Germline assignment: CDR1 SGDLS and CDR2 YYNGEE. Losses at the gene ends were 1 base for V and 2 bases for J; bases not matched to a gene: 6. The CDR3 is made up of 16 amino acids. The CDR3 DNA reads TGTGCCAGCAGCGTACTCGAGACAGGGCCTGGAAACACCATATATTTT. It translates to CASSVLETGPGNTIYF.

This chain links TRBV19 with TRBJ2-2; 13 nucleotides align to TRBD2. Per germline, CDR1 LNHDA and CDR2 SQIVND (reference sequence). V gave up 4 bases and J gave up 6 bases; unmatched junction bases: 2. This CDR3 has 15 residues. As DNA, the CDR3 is TGTGCCAGTAGTAACGGACTAGCGGGAGCCGGGGAGCTGTTTTTT. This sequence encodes CASSNGLAGAGELFF.

The CDR3 sequence: CASSSRDSNYGYTF. For the CDR3, the DNA is TGTGCCAGCAGCTCTCGGGACAGCAACTATGGCTACACCTTC. V gene TRBV7-2 combines with J gene TRBJ1-2; 7 bases match TRBD1. V shed 4 bases, J shed 2 bases, and the junction held 4 bases outside the gene matches. The CDR3 consists of 14 residues. CDR1 is SGHTA, CDR2 FQGNSA, per germline.

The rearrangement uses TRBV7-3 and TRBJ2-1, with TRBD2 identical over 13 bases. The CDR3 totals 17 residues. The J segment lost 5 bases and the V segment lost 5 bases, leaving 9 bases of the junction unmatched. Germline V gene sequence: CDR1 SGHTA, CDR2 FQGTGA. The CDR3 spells CASSLGTSGNLHNEQFF. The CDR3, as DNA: TGTGCCAGCAGCCTTGGGACTAGCGGGAACCTCCACAATGAGCAGTTCTTC.

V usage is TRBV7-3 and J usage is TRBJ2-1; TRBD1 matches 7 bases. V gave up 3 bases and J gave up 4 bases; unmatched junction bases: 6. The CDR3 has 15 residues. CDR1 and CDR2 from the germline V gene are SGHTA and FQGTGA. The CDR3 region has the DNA TGTGCCAGCAGCTTGACCGGGACAGATTACAATGAGCAGTTCTTC. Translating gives CASSLTGTDYNEQFF. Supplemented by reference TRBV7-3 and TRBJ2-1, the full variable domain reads GAGVSQTPSNKVTEKGKYVELRCDPISGHTALYWYRQSLGQGPEFLIYFQGTGAADDSGLPNDRFFAVRPEGSVSTLKIQRTERGDSAVYLCASSLTGTDYNEQFFGPGTRLTVL.

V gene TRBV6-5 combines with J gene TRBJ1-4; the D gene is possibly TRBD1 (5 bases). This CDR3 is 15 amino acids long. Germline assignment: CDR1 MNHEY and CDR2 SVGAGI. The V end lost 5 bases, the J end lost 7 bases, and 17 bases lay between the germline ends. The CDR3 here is CASSRPDKKGEKLFF. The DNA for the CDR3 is TGTGCCAGCAGTCGACCGGACAAGAAGGGTGAAAAACTGTTTTTT.

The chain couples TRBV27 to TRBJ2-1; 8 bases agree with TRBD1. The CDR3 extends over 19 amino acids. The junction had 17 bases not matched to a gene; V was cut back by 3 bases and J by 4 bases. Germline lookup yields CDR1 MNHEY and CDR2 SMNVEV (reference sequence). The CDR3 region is CASSFRGGPGTGFYNEQFF. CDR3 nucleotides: TGTGCCAGCAGTTTCCGAGGGGGTCCGGGGACAGGATTTTACAATGAGCAGTTCTTC.

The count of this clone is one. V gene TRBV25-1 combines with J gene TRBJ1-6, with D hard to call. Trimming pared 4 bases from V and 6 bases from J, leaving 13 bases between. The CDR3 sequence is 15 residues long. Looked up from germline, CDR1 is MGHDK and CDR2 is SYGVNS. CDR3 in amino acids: CASSGPGRANSPLHF. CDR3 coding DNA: TGTGCCAGCAGTGGGCCGGGAAGGGCTAATTCACCCCTCCACTTT.

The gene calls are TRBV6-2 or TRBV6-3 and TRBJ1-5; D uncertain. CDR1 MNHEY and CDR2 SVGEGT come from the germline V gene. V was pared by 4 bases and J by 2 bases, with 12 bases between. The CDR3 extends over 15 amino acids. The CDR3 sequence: CASSFAGGGNQPQHF. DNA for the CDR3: TGTGCCAGCAGTTTTGCGGGTGGGGGCAATCAGCCCCAGCATTTT.

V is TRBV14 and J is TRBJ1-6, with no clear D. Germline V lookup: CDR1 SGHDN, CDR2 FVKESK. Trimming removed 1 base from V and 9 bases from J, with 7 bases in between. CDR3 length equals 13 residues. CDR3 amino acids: CASSQVPGSPLHF. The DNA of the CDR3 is TGTGCCAGCAGCCAAGTCCCAGGTTCACCCCTCCACTTT.

The CDR3 protein is CASSPMGQVDEQYF. DNA of the CDR3: TGTGCCAGCTCACCGATGGGACAGGTTGACGAGCAGTACTTC. The chain employs TRBV18 and TRBJ2-7, with TRBD1 matching 8 bases. The CDR3 loop spans 14 amino acids. The germline gives CDR1 KGHSH, CDR2 LQKENI. Germline trimming cut 3 bases from V and 5 bases from J; bases unmatched to any gene: 6.

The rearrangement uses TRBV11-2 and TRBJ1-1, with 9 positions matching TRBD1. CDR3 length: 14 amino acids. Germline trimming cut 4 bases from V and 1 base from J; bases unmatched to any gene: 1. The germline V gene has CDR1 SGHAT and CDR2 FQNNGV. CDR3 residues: CASSWTGANTEAFF. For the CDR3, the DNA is TGTGCCAGCAGCTGGACAGGGGCGAACACTGAAGCTTTCTTT.

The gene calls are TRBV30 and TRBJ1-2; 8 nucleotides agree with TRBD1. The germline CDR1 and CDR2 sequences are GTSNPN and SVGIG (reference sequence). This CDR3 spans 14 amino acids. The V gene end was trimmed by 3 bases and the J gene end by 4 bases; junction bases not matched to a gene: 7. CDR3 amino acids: CAWRETGAIYGYTF. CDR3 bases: TGTGCCTGGAGGGAGACAGGGGCGATCTATGGCTACACCTTC.

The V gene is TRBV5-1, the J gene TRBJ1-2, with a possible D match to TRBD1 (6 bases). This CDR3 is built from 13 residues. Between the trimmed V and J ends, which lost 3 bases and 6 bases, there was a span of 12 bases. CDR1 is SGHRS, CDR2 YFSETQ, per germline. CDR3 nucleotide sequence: TGCGCCAGCAGCTCAGGGAAGGGGGATGGCTACACCTTC. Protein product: CASSSGKGDGYTF.

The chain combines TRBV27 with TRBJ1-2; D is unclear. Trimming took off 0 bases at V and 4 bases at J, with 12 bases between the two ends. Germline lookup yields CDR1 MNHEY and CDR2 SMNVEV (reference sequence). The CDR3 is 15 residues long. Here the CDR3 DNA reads TGTGCCAGCAGTTTATCCCGGCAGACAACCTATGGCTACACCTTC. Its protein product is CASSLSRQTTYGYTF.

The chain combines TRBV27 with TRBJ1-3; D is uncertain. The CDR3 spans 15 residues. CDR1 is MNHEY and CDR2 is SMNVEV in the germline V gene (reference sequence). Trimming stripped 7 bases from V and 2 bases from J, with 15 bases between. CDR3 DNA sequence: TGTGCCAGCAAAATGGACTGGACGGCTGGAAACACCATATATTTT. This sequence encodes CASKMDWTAGNTIYF.

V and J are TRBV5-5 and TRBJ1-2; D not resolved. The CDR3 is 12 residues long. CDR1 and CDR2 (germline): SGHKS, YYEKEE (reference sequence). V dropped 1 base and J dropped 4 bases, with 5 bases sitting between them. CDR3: CASSLTVYGYTF. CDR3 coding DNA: TGTGCCAGCAGCTTGACGGTCTATGGCTACACCTTC.

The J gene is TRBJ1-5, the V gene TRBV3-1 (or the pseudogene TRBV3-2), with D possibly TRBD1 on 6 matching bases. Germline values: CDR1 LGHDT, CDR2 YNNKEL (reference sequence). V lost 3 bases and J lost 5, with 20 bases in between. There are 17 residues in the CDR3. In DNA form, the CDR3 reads TGTGCCAGCAGCCACCTATTTCTCCTAGGGGGACATCAGCCCCAGCATTTT. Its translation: CASSHLFLLGGHQPQHF.